The rows below give T cell receptor beta chains drawn from one sample of a study of CD8 T cells in Susac syndrome. TCRdb re-analysed the immunoSEQ multiplex PCR reads in MiXCR, keeping a single row per CDR3 protein. The data show roughly 120,000 distinct CDR3 sequences, around 94% seen once. Sequencing was carried out using CD4+ T cells from PBMCs. These receptor sequences come from a human donor with multiple sclerosis. Each CDR3 is given with its conserved first and last residue. D genes are given only for firm matches.

D gene	J gene	V gene	CDR3 length	CDR3 protein	CDR3 DNA
.	TRBJ1-1	TRBV30	13	CAWNRQKYTEAFF	TGTGCCTGGAATAGGCAGAAATACACTGAAGCTTTCTTT
.	TRBJ1-3	TRBV6-2/TRBV6-3	13	CASSQVSGNTIYF	TGTGCCAGCAGTCAGGTCTCTGGAAACACCATATATTTT
.	TRBJ1-1	TRBV20-1	13	CSAREGSNTEAFF	TGCAGTGCTAGAGAGGGTTCGAACACTGAAGCTTTCTTT
.	TRBJ2-3	TRBV5-6	14	CASSFQGLTDTQYF	TGTGCCAGCAGCTTTCAGGGGCTCACAGATACGCAGTATTTT
.	TRBJ2-5	TRBV29-1	12	CSARDNGETQYF	TGCAGCGCCCGGGACAATGGAGAGACCCAGTACTTC
TRBD1	TRBJ2-7	TRBV29-1	12	CSVEGQFYEQYF	TGCAGCGTTGAGGGACAGTTCTACGAGCAGTACTTC
.	TRBJ1-5	TRBV5-5	14	CASSYLVGGQPQHF	TGTGCCAGCAGCTACTTGGTAGGGGGACAGCCCCAGCATTTT
.	TRBJ1-1	TRBV3-1	13	CASSQGGRTEAFF	TGTGCCAGCAGCCAAGGGGGCCGCACTGAAGCTTTCTTT
.	TRBJ1-3	TRBV7-6	15	CASSSTKYSGNTIYF	TGTGCCAGCAGCTCTACAAAGTACTCTGGAAACACCATATATTTT
TRBD1	TRBJ1-1	TRBV11-2	16	CASSARRGQVNTEAFF	TGTGCCAGCAGCGCTCGAAGGGGACAGGTGAACACTGAAGCTTTCTTT
.	TRBJ1-5	TRBV5-1	16	CASSLDGGPGNQPQHF	TGCGCCAGCAGCTTGGACGGGGGGCCGGGAAATCAGCCCCAGCATTTT
.	TRBJ1-2	TRBV5-4	14	CASSFPRRDYGYTF	TGTGCCAGCAGCTTTCCCAGGCGGGACTATGGCTACACCTTC
.	TRBJ1-2	TRBV6-1	15	CASCEGGALIHGYTF	TGTGCCAGCTGTGAGGGCGGGGCCCTCATCCATGGCTACACCTTC
.	TRBJ2-7	TRBV12-3/TRBV12-4	12	CASKDSGYEQYF	TGTGCCAGCAAGGACAGCGGGTACGAGCAGTACTTC